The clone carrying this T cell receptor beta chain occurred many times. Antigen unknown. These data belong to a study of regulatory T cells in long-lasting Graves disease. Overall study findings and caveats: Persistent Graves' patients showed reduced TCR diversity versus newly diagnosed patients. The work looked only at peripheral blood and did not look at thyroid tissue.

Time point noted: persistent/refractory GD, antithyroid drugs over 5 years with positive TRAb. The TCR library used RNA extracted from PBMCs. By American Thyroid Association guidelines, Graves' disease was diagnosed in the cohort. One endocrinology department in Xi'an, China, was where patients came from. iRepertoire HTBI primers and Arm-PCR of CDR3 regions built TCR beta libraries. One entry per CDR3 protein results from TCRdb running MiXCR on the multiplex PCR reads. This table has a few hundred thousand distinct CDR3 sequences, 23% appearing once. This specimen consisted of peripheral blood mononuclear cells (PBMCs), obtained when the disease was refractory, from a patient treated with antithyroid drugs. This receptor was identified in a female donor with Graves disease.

CDR3 residues: CAWSESMTGGAFF. The CDR3 coding sequence is TGTGCCTGGAGTGAAAGTATGACAGGGGGCGCTTTCTTT. J is TRBJ1-1 and V is TRBV30, with 10 nucleotides matching TRBD1. Germline lookup yields CDR1 GTSNPN and CDR2 SVGIG (reference sequence). The CDR3 is 13 residues long. V lost 1 base to trimming and J lost 11 bases; unmatched junction nucleotides: 7.